These 2 T cell receptor beta chains were sequenced from one sample in a study of a mutant IDH1 vaccine in newly diagnosed glioma. The protocol was immunoSEQ multiplex PCR, while the TCRdb copy is restricted to in-frame clones and leaves out a portion. The top ten clones hold around 8% of a sample with roughly 28,000 clones, about 85% of them seen once. For these receptors, no antigen is known. Specified time point: week 23, last vaccination. Each dose of the vaccine consisted of 300 ug of mutant IDH1 20-mer peptide, with topical imiquimod. Sequencing used PBMCs, obtained from a glioma patient whose treatment included an IDH1 peptide vaccine. Receptor source: a woman younger than 30 with glioma.

A few counts support this clone. The V and J genes are TRBV19 and TRBJ2-1, with a weak D call TRBD1 (5 bases). Per germline, CDR1 LNHDA and CDR2 SQIVND (reference sequence). This CDR3 contains 13 residues. The V end was cut by 4 bases, the J end by 4 bases, with 8 bases between. The CDR3, as DNA: TGTGCCAGTAGTAGGACACCTTACAATGAGCAGTTCTTC. Its translation: CASSRTPYNEQFF.

V gene TRBV9 combines with J gene TRBJ2-1; tentatively, D is TRBD1 (5 bases). Trimming cost V 0 bases and J 10 bases, with 20 bases left between them. CDR1 is SGDLS and CDR2 is YYNGEE in the germline V gene. The CDR3 contains 16 residues. In DNA, the CDR3 is TGTGCCAGCAGCGTAGATGGTGAAGTAGGGGCCGAAGAGCAGTTCTTC. This translates into CASSVDGEVGAEEQFF.